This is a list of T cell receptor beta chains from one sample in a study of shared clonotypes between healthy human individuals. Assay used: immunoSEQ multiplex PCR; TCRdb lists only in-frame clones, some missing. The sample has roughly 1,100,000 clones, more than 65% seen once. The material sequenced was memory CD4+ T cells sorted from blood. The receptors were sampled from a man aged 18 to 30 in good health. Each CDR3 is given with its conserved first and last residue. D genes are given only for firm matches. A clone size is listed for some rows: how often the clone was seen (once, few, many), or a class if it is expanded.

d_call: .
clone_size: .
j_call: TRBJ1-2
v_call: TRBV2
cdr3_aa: CASSATWEGGYTF
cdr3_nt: TGTGCCAGCAGTGCCACCTGGGAGGGCGGCTACACCTTC

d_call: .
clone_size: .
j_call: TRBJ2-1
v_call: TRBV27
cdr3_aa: CASSTGAKGLSEQFF
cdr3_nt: TGTGCCAGCAGTACGGGCGCCAAGGGTTTGAGTGAGCAGTTCTTC

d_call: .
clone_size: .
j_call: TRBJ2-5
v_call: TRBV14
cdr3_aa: CASSQGRGRIIETQYF
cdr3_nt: TGTGCCAGCAGCCAAGGGAGGGGGCGGATAATAGAGACCCAGTACTTC

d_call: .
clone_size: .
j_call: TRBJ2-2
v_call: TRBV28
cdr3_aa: CASSSWAGMTGELFF
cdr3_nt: TGTGCCAGCAGTAGCTGGGCTGGAATGACCGGGGAGCTGTTTTTT

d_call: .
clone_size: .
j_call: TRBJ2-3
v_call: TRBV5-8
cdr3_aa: CASSLADSSTDTQYF
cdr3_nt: TGTGCCAGCAGCTTGGCCGACTCTAGCACAGATACGCAGTATTTT

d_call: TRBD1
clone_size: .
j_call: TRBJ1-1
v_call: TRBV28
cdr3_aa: CASSPRGQGRPEAFF
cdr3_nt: TGTGCCAGCAGTCCCCGAGGACAGGGCCGTCCTGAAGCTTTCTTT

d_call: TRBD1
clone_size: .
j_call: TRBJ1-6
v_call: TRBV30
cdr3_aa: CAWSVTGGSSPLHF
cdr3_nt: TGTGCCTGGAGTGTAACAGGGGGAAGTTCACCCCTCCACTTT

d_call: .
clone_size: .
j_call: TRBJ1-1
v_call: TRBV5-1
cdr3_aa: CASSLVTTEAFF
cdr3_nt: TGTGCCAGCAGCTTGGTGACCACTGAAGCTTTCTTT

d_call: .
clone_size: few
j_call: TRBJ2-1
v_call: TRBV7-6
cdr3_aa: CAIRSPSYNEQFF
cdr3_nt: TGTGCCATACGGTCTCCCTCCTACAATGAGCAGTTCTTC

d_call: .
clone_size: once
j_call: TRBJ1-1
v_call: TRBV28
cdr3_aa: CASSLNRAFF
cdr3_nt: TGTGCCAGCAGTTTAAACAGAGCTTTCTTT

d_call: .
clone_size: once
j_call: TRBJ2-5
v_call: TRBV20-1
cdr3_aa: CSAIIQETQYF
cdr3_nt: TGCAGTGCTATCATACAAGAGACCCAGTACTTC

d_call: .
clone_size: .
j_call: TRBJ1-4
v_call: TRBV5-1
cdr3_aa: CASTLGGTNEKLFF
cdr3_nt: TGCGCCAGCACTCTGGGGGGTACTAATGAAAAACTGTTTTTT

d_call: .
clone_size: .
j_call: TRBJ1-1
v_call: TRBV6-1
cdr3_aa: CASSEAIFQGVGF
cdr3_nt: TGTGCCAGCAGTGAAGCGATATTTCAGGGAGTTGGTTTT

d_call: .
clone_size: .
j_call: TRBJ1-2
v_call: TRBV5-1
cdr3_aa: CASSLSGSTYGYTF
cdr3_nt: TGCGCCAGCAGCTTGAGCGGCAGTACCTATGGCTACACCTTC

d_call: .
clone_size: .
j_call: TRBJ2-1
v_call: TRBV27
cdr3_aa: CASSWTRGTLFF
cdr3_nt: TGTGCCAGCAGTTGGACCCGCGGGACTCTTTTCTTC

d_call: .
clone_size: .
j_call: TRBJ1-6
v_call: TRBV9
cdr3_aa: CASSGSGRSSYNSPLHF
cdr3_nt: TGTGCCAGCAGCGGGTCCGGCAGGAGCTCCTATAATTCACCCCTCCACTTT